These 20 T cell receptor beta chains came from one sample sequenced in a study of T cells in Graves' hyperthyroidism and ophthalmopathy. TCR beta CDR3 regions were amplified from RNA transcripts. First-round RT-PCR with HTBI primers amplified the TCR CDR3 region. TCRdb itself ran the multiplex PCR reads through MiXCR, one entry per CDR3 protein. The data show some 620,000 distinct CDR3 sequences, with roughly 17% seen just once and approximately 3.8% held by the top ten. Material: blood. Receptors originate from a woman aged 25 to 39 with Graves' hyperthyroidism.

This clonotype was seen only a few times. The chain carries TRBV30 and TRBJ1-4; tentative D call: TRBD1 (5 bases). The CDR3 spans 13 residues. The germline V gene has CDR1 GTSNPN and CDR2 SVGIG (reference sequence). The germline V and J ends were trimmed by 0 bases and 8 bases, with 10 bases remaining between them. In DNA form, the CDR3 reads TGTGCCTGGAGTGTCCCAGGGTCGGAAAAACTGTTTTTT. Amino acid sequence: CAWSVPGSEKLFF. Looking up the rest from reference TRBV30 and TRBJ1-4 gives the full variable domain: SQTIHQWPATLVQPVGSPLSLECTVEGTSNPNLYWYRQAAGRGLQLLFYSVGIGQISSEVPQNLSASRPQDRQFILSSKKLLLSDSGFYLCAWSVPGSEKLFFGSGTQLSVL.

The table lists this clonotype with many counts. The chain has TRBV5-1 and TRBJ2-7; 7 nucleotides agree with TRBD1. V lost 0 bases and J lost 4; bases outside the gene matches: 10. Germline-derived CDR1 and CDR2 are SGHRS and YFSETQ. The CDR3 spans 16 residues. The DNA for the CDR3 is TGCGCCAGCAGCTTGGTAGGGACAGTGCTGGGATACGAGCAGTACTTC. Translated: CASSLVGTVLGYEQYF.

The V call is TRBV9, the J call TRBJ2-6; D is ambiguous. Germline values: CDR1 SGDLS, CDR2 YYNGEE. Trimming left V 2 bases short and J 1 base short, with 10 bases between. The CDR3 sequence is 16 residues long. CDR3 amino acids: CASSVTDFSGANVLTF. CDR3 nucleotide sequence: TGTGCCAGCAGCGTCACAGACTTTTCTGGGGCCAACGTCCTGACTTTC. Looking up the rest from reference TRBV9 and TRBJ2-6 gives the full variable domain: DSGVTQTPKHLITATGQRVTLRCSPRSGDLSVYWYQQSLDQGLQFLIQYYNGEERAKGNILERFSAQQFPDLHSELNLSSLELGDSALYFCASSVTDFSGANVLTFGAGSRLTVL.

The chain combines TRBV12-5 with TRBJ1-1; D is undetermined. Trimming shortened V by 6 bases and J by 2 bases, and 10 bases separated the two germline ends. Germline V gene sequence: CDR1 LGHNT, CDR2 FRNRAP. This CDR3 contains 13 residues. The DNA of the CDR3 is TGTGCTAGTGGGGGAGGACCCAACACTGAAGCTTTCTTT. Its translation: CASGGGPNTEAFF.

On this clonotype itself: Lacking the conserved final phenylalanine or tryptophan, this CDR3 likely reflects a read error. The CDR3: CASSQIGQKNEKLFL. The CDR3, as DNA: TGTGCCAGCAGCCAAATCGGACAGAAAAATGAAAAACTGTTTCTT. The gene calls are TRBV16 and TRBJ1-4, with D perhaps TRBD1 (6 bases). CDR1 and CDR2 from the germline V gene are KGHSY and FQNENV. This CDR3 contains 15 residues. Trimming stripped 2 bases from V and 5 bases from J, with 12 bases between.

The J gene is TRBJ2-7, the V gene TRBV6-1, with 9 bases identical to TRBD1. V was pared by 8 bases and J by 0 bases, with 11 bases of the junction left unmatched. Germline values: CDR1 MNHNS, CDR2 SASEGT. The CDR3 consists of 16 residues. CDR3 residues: CASRSSGTGTSYEQYF. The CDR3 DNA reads TGTGCCAGCCGATCATCCGGGACAGGGACCTCCTACGAGCAGTACTTC.

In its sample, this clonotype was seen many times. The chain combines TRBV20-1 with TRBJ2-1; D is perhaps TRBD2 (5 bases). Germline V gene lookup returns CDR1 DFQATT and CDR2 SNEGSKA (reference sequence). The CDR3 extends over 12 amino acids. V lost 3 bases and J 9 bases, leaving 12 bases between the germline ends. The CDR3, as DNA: TGCAGTGCTAGCGACGGTGGGAGTGAGCAGTTCTTC. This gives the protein CSASDGGSEQFF.

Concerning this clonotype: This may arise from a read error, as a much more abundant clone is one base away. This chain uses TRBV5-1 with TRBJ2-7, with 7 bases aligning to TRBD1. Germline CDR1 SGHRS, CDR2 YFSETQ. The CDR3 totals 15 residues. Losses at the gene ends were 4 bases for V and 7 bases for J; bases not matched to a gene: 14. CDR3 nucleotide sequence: TGCGCCAGCAGCCTGGCCGACAGGGTGATAAGGGAGCAGTACTTC. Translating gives CASSLADRVIREQYF.

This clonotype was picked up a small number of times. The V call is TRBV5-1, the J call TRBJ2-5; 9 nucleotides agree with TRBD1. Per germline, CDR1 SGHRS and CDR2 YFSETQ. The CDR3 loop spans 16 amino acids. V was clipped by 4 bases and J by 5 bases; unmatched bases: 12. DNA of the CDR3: TGCGCCAGCAGCGGGGGATCTACAGGGGGCATGGAGACCCAGTACTTC. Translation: CASSGGSTGGMETQYF.

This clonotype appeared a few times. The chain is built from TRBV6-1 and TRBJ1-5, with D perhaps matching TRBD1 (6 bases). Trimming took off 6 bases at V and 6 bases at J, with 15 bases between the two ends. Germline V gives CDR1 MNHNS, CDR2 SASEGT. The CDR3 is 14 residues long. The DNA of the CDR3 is TGTGCCAGCAGCCCGCAGGGGAACTTTCAGCCCCAGCATTTT. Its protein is CASSPQGNFQPQHF.

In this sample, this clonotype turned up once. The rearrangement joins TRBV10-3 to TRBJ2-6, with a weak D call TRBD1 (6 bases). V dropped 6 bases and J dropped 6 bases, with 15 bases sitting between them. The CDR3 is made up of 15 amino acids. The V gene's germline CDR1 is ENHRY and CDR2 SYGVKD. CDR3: CAIRADRSEANVLTF. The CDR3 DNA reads TGTGCCATCAGAGCCGACAGGTCCGAGGCCAACGTCCTGACTTTC.

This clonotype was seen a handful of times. CDR3 sequence (DNA): TGTGCCAGCAGCCCGAGACCCGGACAGGGTCCAGGAAACACCATATATTTT. Protein sequence: CASSPRPGQGPGNTIYF. This chain connects TRBV7-9 to TRBJ1-3, with 8 nucleotides matching TRBD1. Germline trimming cut 5 bases from V and 4 bases from J; bases unmatched to any gene: 13. CDR1 SEHNR and CDR2 FQNEAQ come from the germline V gene (reference sequence). The CDR3 runs 17 residues.

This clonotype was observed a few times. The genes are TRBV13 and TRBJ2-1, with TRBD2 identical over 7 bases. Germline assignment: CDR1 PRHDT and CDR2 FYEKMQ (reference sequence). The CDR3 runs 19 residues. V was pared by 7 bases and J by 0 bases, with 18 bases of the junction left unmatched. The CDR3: CASTSGAGESSVSYNEQFF. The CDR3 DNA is TGTGCCAGCACCTCCGGGGCGGGAGAGTCATCCGTCTCCTACAATGAGCAGTTCTTC.

The CDR3 coding sequence is TGCAGTGCTAGAGCCACAGGGACAGGGGGCTACACCTTC. Residues: CSARATGTGGYTF. This chain uses TRBV20-1 with TRBJ1-2, with 9 bases identical to TRBD1. V lost 1 base and J lost 8; bases outside the gene matches: 5. The CDR3 sequence is 13 residues long. Germline V gene lookup returns CDR1 DFQATT and CDR2 SNEGSKA (reference sequence).

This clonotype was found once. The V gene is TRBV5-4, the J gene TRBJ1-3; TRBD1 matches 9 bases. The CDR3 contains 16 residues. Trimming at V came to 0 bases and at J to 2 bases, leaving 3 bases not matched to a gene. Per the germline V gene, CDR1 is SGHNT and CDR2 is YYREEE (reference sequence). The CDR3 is CASSLGGDRAGNTIYF. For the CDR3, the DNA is TGTGCCAGCAGCTTGGGGGGGGACAGGGCTGGAAACACCATATATTTT.

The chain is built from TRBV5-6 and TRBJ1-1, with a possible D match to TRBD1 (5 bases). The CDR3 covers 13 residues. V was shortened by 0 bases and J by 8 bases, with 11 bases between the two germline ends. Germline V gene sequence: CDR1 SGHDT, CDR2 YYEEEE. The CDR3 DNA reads TGTGCCAGCAGCTTGGGGGCAGGGCGGGAAGCTTTCTTT. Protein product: CASSLGAGREAFF.

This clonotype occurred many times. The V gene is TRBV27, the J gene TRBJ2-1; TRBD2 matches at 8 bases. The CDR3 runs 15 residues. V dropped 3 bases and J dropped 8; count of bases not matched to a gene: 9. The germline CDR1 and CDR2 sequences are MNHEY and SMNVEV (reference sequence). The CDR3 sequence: CASSFGPGGRDEQFF. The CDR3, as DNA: TGTGCCAGCAGTTTCGGGCCGGGAGGGAGGGATGAGCAGTTCTTC.

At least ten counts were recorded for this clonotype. The CDR3 sequence is CASSSSRGIGGSGYEQYF. CDR3 nucleotide sequence: TGTGCCAGCAGTTCCTCCAGGGGGATAGGCGGGAGTGGCTACGAGCAGTACTTC. V is TRBV12-3 or TRBV12-4 and J is TRBJ2-7; the D gene could be TRBD1 or TRBD2 (7 bases each). The CDR3 has 18 amino acids. The V gene lost 4 bases and the J gene lost 3 bases, with 25 bases spanning the gap.

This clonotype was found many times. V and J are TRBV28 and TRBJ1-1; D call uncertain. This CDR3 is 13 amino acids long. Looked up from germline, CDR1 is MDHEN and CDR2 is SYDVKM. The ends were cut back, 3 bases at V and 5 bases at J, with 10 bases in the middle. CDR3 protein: CASSFVFLTEAFF. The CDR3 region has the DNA TGTGCCAGCAGTTTCGTGTTTTTGACTGAAGCTTTCTTT.

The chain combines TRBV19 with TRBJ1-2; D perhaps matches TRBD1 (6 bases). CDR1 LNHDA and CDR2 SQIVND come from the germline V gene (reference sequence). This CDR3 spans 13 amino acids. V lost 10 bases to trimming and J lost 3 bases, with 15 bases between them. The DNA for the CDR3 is TGTGCCACCTCCCCGACAGGTCACTATGGCTACACCTTC. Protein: CATSPTGHYGYTF.